Below, 28 T cell receptor beta chains from the same sample are listed, as sequenced in a study of shared clonotypes between healthy human individuals. The table came from immunoSEQ multiplex PCR; TCRdb's copy has only in-frame clones and leaves some out. This sample has roughly 2 million clones, with 95% found just once. Sequencing input: naive CD4+ T cells sorted from blood. Documented subset: CD45RA+ positively selected. Source of these receptors: a man aged 18 to 29 in good health.

This clone was detected once. V usage is TRBV6-1 and J usage is TRBJ2-7; D perhaps matches TRBD1 (5 bases). Germline-derived CDR1 and CDR2 are MNHNS and SASEGT. The length of the CDR3 is 13 residues. Trimming pared 1 base from V and 7 bases from J, leaving 11 bases between. CDR3 amino acids: CASSEGRVKEQYF. The CDR3 DNA sequence: TGTGCCAGCAGTGAAGGCAGGGTTAAAGAGCAGTACTTC.

The V and J genes are TRBV11-3 and TRBJ2-7, with D unresolved. This CDR3 has 13 residues. The ends were cut back, 2 bases at V and 5 bases at J, with 10 bases in the middle. Germline V gene data show CDR1 as SGHNT and CDR2 as YENEEA. CDR3 in DNA: TGTGCCAGCAGCTTAAACGGACCGGACGAGCAGTACTTC. Protein sequence: CASSLNGPDEQYF.

This clone was seen only a few times. This chain links TRBV12-2 with TRBJ1-5. TRBV12-2 is marked as a pseudogene. The CDR3 extends over 13 amino acids. The CDR3 sequence: CASRPALGGPQHF. The CDR3 DNA sequence: TGTGCAAGTCGCCCCGCCTTGGGAGGACCCCAGCATTTT.

This chain links TRBV4-2 with TRBJ2-7; 9 positions agree with TRBD2. V gave up 5 bases and J gave up 5 bases; unmatched junction bases: 7. Germline values: CDR1 LGHNA, CDR2 YNFKEQ. This CDR3 is 14 amino acids long. DNA of the CDR3: TGTGCCAGCAGCTTAGCTAGCGGGATACACGAGCAGTACTTC. Encoded protein: CASSLASGIHEQYF.

The rearrangement joins TRBV27 to TRBJ1-1, with TRBD1 matching 12 bases. The CDR3 length is 15 residues. J gave up 10 bases and V 1 base, and 7 bases lay outside the gene matches. Germline V gene sequence: CDR1 MNHEY, CDR2 SMNVEV (reference sequence). The CDR3 sequence: CASSLYGTGGGAAFF. The DNA for the CDR3 is TGTGCCAGCAGTTTATATGGGACAGGGGGCGGGGCAGCTTTCTTT.

V and J are TRBV7-2 and TRBJ2-7; maybe TRBD1 (6 bases). CDR1 SGHTA and CDR2 FQGNSA come from the germline V gene. The V end was cut by 2 bases, the J end by 3 bases, with 14 bases between. The CDR3 runs 15 residues. This CDR3 reads CASSLKAGANYEQYF. CDR3 DNA sequence: TGTGCCAGCAGCTTAAAGGCAGGGGCCAACTACGAGCAGTACTTC.

This rearrangement joins TRBV6-1 to TRBJ2-3; the D call may be TRBD1 or TRBD2 (6 bases each). V dropped 2 bases and J dropped 1 base, with 13 bases sitting between them. There are 16 residues in the CDR3. Germline values: CDR1 MNHNS, CDR2 SASEGT. The DNA for the CDR3 is TGTGCCAGCAGTGAAACGGGGGCCATCGGCACAGATACGCAGTATTTT. It yields the protein CASSETGAIGTDTQYF.

The chain's CDR3 is CASSPNRGNTIYF. DNA of the CDR3: TGTGCCAGCTCACCAAACCGTGGAAACACCATATATTTT. The rearrangement uses TRBV18 and TRBJ1-3; no firm D call. Germline V CDR1 and CDR2: KGHSH, LQKENI. The V end lost 2 bases, the J end lost 3 bases, and 5 bases lay between the germline ends. The CDR3 runs to 13 residues.

This clone was recorded only once. This chain connects TRBV6-6 to TRBJ1-4, with 12 bases aligning to TRBD1. The length of the CDR3 is 14 residues. V dropped 6 bases and J dropped 8; count of bases not matched to a gene: 4. CDR1 is MNHNY, CDR2 SVGAGI, per germline (reference sequence). The CDR3 protein is CASSRDRGPEKLFF. The DNA for the CDR3 is TGTGCCAGCAGCAGGGACAGGGGGCCGGAAAAACTGTTTTTT.

The V call is TRBV4-1, the J call TRBJ2-5, with 7 nucleotides matching TRBD2. The J segment lost 4 bases and the V segment lost 3 bases, leaving 2 bases of the junction unmatched. Per the germline V gene, CDR1 is MGHRA and CDR2 is YSYEKL. The CDR3 contains 13 residues. Here the CDR3 reads CASSHPGGETQYF. The CDR3 coding sequence is TGCGCCAGCAGCCACCCGGGGGGAGAGACCCAGTACTTC.

Here the CDR3 reads CASTRTGFNEKLFF. Written as DNA, the CDR3 is TGTGCCAGCACAAGAACAGGGTTTAATGAAAAACTGTTTTTT. The chain employs TRBV6-6 and TRBJ1-4, with D tentatively TRBD1 (6 bases). The germline V gene encodes CDR1 MNHNY and CDR2 SVGAGI (reference sequence). V lost 7 bases to trimming and J lost 4 bases, with 13 bases between them. The CDR3 consists of 14 residues.

The CDR3 bases are TGTGCCAGCAGTTCTGGGACTAGCGGGGGAAACGAGCTGTTTTTT. Protein product: CASSSGTSGGNELFF. This chain links TRBV28 with TRBJ2-2; 14 bases match TRBD2. In germline, CDR1 is MDHEN, CDR2 SYDVKM. The CDR3 runs to 15 residues. Germline trimming cut 4 bases from V and 11 bases from J; bases unmatched to any gene: 6.

The sample holds a few counts of this clone. Other DNA sequences from this sample encode an identical CDR3 as well. The rearrangement joins TRBV11-2 to TRBJ1-2, with unresolved D. Between the trimmed V and J ends, which lost 3 bases and 4 bases, there was a span of 6 bases. The CDR3 extends over 12 amino acids. Germline assignment: CDR1 SGHAT and CDR2 FQNNGV. CDR3 nucleotides: TGTGCCAGCAGCTTGGGCAGCTATGGCTACACCTTC. Translating it yields CASSLGSYGYTF.

Worth noting for this clone: Other nucleotide sequences from this sample produce the same CDR3. The chain recombines TRBV29-1 with TRBJ2-3; no clear D. Trimming stripped 8 bases from V and 3 bases from J, with 18 bases between. Per germline, CDR1 SQVTM and CDR2 ANQGSEA. The length of the CDR3 is 14 residues. CDR3 loop: CSMGLGGITDTQYF. CDR3 nucleotide sequence: TGCAGCATGGGTCTCGGCGGTATTACAGATACGCAGTATTTT.

J is TRBJ1-4 and V is TRBV7-8, with D unresolved. V lost 2 bases and J 8 bases, leaving 12 bases between the germline ends. The CDR3 is 14 amino acids. The germline V gene has CDR1 SGHVS and CDR2 FQNEAQ. The CDR3 here is CASSLLQLGEKLFF. DNA for the CDR3: TGTGCCAGCAGCTTATTACAACTGGGAGAAAAACTGTTTTTT.

The chain is built from TRBV7-8 and TRBJ2-1; 8 bases are a match to TRBD2. V dropped 5 bases and J dropped 4; count of bases not matched to a gene: 16. Germline V gives CDR1 SGHVS, CDR2 FQNEAQ. This CDR3 is 18 amino acids long. The CDR3, as DNA: TGTGCCAGCAGCCCCCTCCGGGGACTAGAACTTTTTTACAATGAGCAGTTCTTC. This codes for CASSPLRGLELFYNEQFF.

This rearrangement joins TRBV5-1 to TRBJ2-1, with 11 bases aligning to TRBD2. Germline V gene lookup returns CDR1 SGHRS and CDR2 YFSETQ. V lost 3 bases, J lost 4 bases, and 3 bases stayed unmatched. This CDR3 comprises 15 residues. CDR3 DNA sequence: TGCGCCAGCAGCTCGGGACTAGCGGAATACAATGAGCAGTTCTTC. Its protein is CASSSGLAEYNEQFF.

The chain carries TRBV27 and TRBJ2-7; the match to TRBD1 covers 10 bases. This CDR3 contains 15 residues. Trimming took 7 bases from V and 3 from J; bases not matched to a gene: 9. The germline V gene has CDR1 MNHEY and CDR2 SMNVEV (reference sequence). The CDR3 DNA reads TGTGCCAGCACCGTGGGACAGGGGCACAACTACGAGCAGTACTTC. This codes for CASTVGQGHNYEQYF.

This chain connects TRBV7-2 to TRBJ2-1; TRBD2 matches at 7 bases. The CDR3 length is 15 residues. Looked up from germline, CDR1 is SGHTA and CDR2 is FQGNSA. V trimming: 1 base; J trimming: 5 bases; junction bases outside the gene matches: 5. CDR3 coding DNA: TGTGCCAGCAGCTTAGGTAGCGGGCTTAACAATGAGCAGTTCTTC. Its protein product is CASSLGSGLNNEQFF.

The chain uses TRBV25-1 and TRBJ1-6, with 11 nucleotides matching TRBD1. The CDR3 loop spans 17 amino acids. CDR1 is MGHDK, CDR2 SYGVNS, per germline. Trimming removed 1 base from V and 7 bases from J; junction bases left unmatched: 6. CDR3 DNA: TGTGCCAGCAGTGAATTCGAGGGACAGGGGGAAAATTCACCCCTCCACTTT. Its protein is CASSEFEGQGENSPLHF.

V gene TRBV19 combines with J gene TRBJ2-2; TRBD2 matches at 10 bases. Germline lookup yields CDR1 LNHDA and CDR2 SQIVND (reference sequence). J was trimmed by 5 bases and V by 1 base; bases with no gene match: 4. This CDR3 has 16 residues. This CDR3 reads CASSIALAGDTGELFF. DNA for the CDR3: TGTGCCAGTAGTATAGCGCTAGCGGGGGATACCGGGGAGCTGTTTTTT. The full variable domain, rest sourced from reference TRBV19 and TRBJ2-2, is DGGITQSPKYLFRKEGQNVTLSCEQNLNHDAMYWYRQDPGQGLRLIYYSQIVNDFQKGDIAEGYSVSREKKESFPLTVTSAQKNPTAFYLCASSIALAGDTGELFFGEGSRLTVL.

CDR3 DNA sequence: TGTGCCAGCAGTAGGGGACTAGCGGGAGCCTACAATGAGCAGTTCTTC. Its protein product is CASSRGLAGAYNEQFF. The chain links TRBV25-1 to TRBJ2-1; 14 bases agree with TRBD2. From germline, CDR1 is MGHDK and CDR2 SYGVNS. V gave up 5 bases and J gave up 2 bases; unmatched junction bases: 2. This CDR3 is built from 16 residues.

As DNA, the CDR3 is TGTGCCAGCAGTTTATACGGGTACAATGAGCAGTTCTTC. Translating it yields CASSLYGYNEQFF. This chain links TRBV27 with TRBJ2-1; D is undetermined. Trimming cost V 1 base and J 4 bases, with 5 bases left between them. Germline lookup yields CDR1 MNHEY and CDR2 SMNVEV (reference sequence). The length of the CDR3 is 13 residues.

The chain employs TRBV5-4 and TRBJ1-1; D might be TRBD1 (5 bases). V was cut by 4 bases and J by 1 base, with 14 bases left in between. The V gene's germline CDR1 is SGHNT and CDR2 YYREEE (reference sequence). CDR3 size: 15 residues. The CDR3 loop reads CASSGGTVKNTEAFF. In nucleotides, the CDR3 is TGTGCCAGCAGCGGTGGGACTGTAAAGAACACTGAAGCTTTCTTT. The complete variable domain, with remaining parts taken from reference TRBV5-4 and TRBJ1-1, reads ETGVTQSPTHLIKTRGQQVTLRCSSQSGHNTVSWYQQALGQGPQFIFQYYREEENGRGNFPPRFSGLQFPNYSSELNVNALELDDSALYLCASSGGTVKNTEAFFGQGTRLTVV.

The rearrangement uses TRBV29-1 and TRBJ1-1; no firm D call. This CDR3 is 14 amino acids long. V was trimmed by 7 bases and J by 2 bases, leaving 17 bases between them. The germline CDR1 and CDR2 sequences are SQVTM and ANQGSEA. CDR3 loop: CSGTDATHNTEAFF. In DNA, the CDR3 is TGCAGCGGAACCGACGCAACACATAACACTGAAGCTTTCTTT.

This chain uses TRBV11-2 with TRBJ2-1; TRBD2 might be the D (6 bases). Germline CDR1 is SGHAT and CDR2 is FQNNGV. The CDR3 has 13 amino acids. V lost 6 bases and J 0 bases, leaving 6 bases between the germline ends. Here the CDR3 reads CASRGGSYNEQFF. Written as DNA, the CDR3 is TGTGCCAGCAGGGGGGGCTCCTACAATGAGCAGTTCTTC.

V is TRBV29-1 and J is TRBJ1-1; D ambiguous. Germline CDR1 and CDR2: SQVTM and ANQGSEA. V was cut by 5 bases and J by 0 bases, with 10 bases left in between. The CDR3 is 13 residues long. CDR3 sequence reads: CSVLPAVNTEAFF. The CDR3 region has the DNA TGCAGCGTTCTCCCGGCGGTGAACACTGAAGCTTTCTTT.

V is TRBV7-9 and J is TRBJ1-3; D call uncertain. Trimming shortened V by 4 bases and J by 4 bases, and 14 bases separated the two germline ends. This CDR3 region has 15 residues. The germline gives CDR1 SEHNR, CDR2 FQNEAQ (reference sequence). The CDR3 region has the DNA TGTGCCAGCAGCTCTGGACCGACGAAAGGAAACACCATATATTTT. The encoded protein is CASSSGPTKGNTIYF.